This TCR beta chain is drawn from a study of shared clonotypes between healthy human individuals. Notes on the study in general: Some clonotypes were shared by all four sorted-subset donors, while others were not shared. The non-shared ones had lower generation probabilities than the shared ones.

Repertoires were generated with immunoSEQ multiplex PCR, while TCRdb's copy carries only in-frame clones and drops some. The repertoire holds roughly 650,000 clones, more than 95% seen once, with less than 0.065% in the top ten. The healthy adult donors were HIV-negative and reported no recent acute infections or vaccinations. Comment on this clone: Its antigen is not known.

This TCR was recovered from a woman younger than 45 in good health. The sample was naive CD4+ T cells sorted from blood. Regarding subset: CD45RA+ positively selected.

The CDR3 region has the DNA TGCGCCAGCAGCCAAGGGGACAGGAAAAATGAAAAACTGTTTTTT. This codes for CASSQGDRKNEKLFF. The chain employs TRBV5-1 and TRBJ1-4; TRBD1 agrees at 8 bases. Germline V gene data show CDR1 as SGHRS and CDR2 as YFSETQ. The CDR3 runs 15 residues. With 4 bases clipped from V and 5 bases from J, the junction kept 7 bases outside the gene matches.